A selection of T cell receptor beta chains follows, all from one sample in a study of blood T cell repertoires in COVID-19. Sequenced by immunoSEQ multiplex PCR; TCRdb stores in-frame clones only, minus some. The sample shows 52,000 or so clones, 76% of them seen only once. The sample consisted of peripheral blood. The receptors originated from a man between 45 and 60 years old with active or convalescent COVID-19. The CDR3 runs from the conserved cysteine through the conserved F or W. The order of the fields is CDR3 protein, CDR3 DNA, clone size, D gene, J gene, V gene. A D gene is named only where the DNA matches it firmly. Clone size, where shown, is once, few, many, or a class for clones that have expanded.

CASTGRHTDTQYF	TGTGCCTCAACAGGGAGACACACAGATACGCAGTATTTT	.	.	TRBJ2-3	TRBV30
CASSPSTLAEIYNEQFF	TGTGCCAGCAGCCCGTCGACACTAGCGGAGATTTACAATGAGCAGTTCTTC	.	TRBD2	TRBJ2-1	TRBV9
CASSLALRTPFTDTQYF	TGTGCCAGCAGCTTAGCGCTTCGGACACCCTTCACAGATACGCAGTATTTT	.	.	TRBJ2-3	TRBV7-2
CASSDPDRSSGNTIYF	TGTGCCAGCAGCGACCCCGACAGAAGCTCTGGAAACACCATATATTTT	.	.	TRBJ1-3	TRBV7-8
CASSLAGMNTEAFF	TGTGCCAGCAGCTTGGCAGGTATGAACACTGAAGCTTTCTTT	few	.	TRBJ1-1	TRBV11-3
CASSVSGQGNTIYF	TGTGCCAGCAGCGTGAGCGGACAGGGAAACACCATATATTTT	once	.	TRBJ1-3	TRBV9
CASTLDPGNGYTF	TGTGCCAGCACCCTGGACCCAGGGAATGGCTACACCTTC	many	.	TRBJ1-2	TRBV11-2
CASSQDENSGNTIYF	TGTGCCAGCAGCCAAGATGAGAACTCTGGAAACACCATATATTTT	.	.	TRBJ1-3	TRBV3-1/TRBV3-2
CASSPRGQETQYF	TGTGCCAGCTCCCCGCGGGGGCAAGAGACCCAGTACTTC	.	TRBD2	TRBJ2-5	TRBV18
CASSLDRASYGYTF	TGTGCCAGCTCACTAGACAGGGCATCCTATGGCTACACCTTC	.	TRBD1	TRBJ1-2	TRBV18
CASSLSAGGQPQHF	TGTGCCAGCAGTTTATCCGCCGGGGGTCAGCCCCAGCATTTT	.	.	TRBJ1-5	TRBV6-5
CASSQDSGSVGQPQHF	TGTGCCAGCAGCCAAGATTCCGGGAGCGTCGGTCAGCCCCAGCATTTT	.	.	TRBJ1-5	TRBV3-1/TRBV3-2
CASSPRGGVLTDTQYF	TGTGCCAGCAGTCCGCGTGGGGGGGTTCTGACAGATACGCAGTATTTT	few	TRBD2	TRBJ2-3	TRBV27
CASSEPPGQGSYEQYF	TGTGCCAGCAGTGAGCCGCCGGGACAGGGGTCCTACGAGCAGTACTTC	.	TRBD1	TRBJ2-7	TRBV6-1